The table lists the clone carrying this TCR beta chain with a count of one. No antigen is known for it. This sample was taken from a study of T cell repertoires in cytomegalovirus infection. Across the whole study: From public TCR beta signatures came an indication of both CMV infection and matching HLA type.

Notes on the study in general: Summed frequency of shared TCR beta families picked out CMV carriers who also had the relevant HLA. In two of eight donors, the top clonotype was HLA-C-restricted CMV-specific.

Each CDR3 protein gets one entry after TCRdb re-called the reads with MiXCR. The sample consists of around 630,000 distinct CDR3 sequences, approximately 25% of them appearing once. The germline gives CDR1 SGHRS, CDR2 YFSETQ. V lost 4 bases, J lost 5 bases, and 12 bases stayed unmatched. This CDR3 contains 16 residues. The source material was CD8+ T cells from PBMCs. This clonotype originated in a human donor in good health (CMV status not recorded). Some clones in this sample may be carry-over from other donors' samples. V and J are TRBV5-1 and TRBJ2-5; 9 nucleotides line up with TRBD1. The CDR3 loop is CASSPREQGAIETQYF. CDR3 sequence (DNA): TGCGCCAGCAGCCCGAGAGAACAGGGGGCGATTGAGACCCAGTACTTC.